This T cell receptor (beta chain) was sequenced for a study of vaccination effects on CD4 cells after COVID-19. TCRdb's table, derived via immunoSEQ multiplex PCR, lists solely in-frame clones and lacks some. The sample contains about 30,000 clones, 74% of which appear only once. In this sample, this clone turned up once. Its antigen is undetermined. Germline V gene sequence: CDR1 KGHSH, CDR2 LQKENI. The CDR3 has 15 residues. V gave up 2 bases and J gave up 9 bases; unmatched junction bases: 8. Within the ViraFEST assay, antigen-specific CD4+ T cells underwent expansion with viral peptide pools prior to sequencing. Following a roughly 10-day culture, CD4+ T cells were purified. Participants got two doses of BNT162b2 or mRNA-1273 vaccine.

The source was CD4+ T cells from PBMCs cultured with HCoV-229E spike peptides, collected after COVID-19 vaccination. The clonotype originates from a human donor who received a COVID-19 vaccine. J is TRBJ2-7 and V is TRBV18; 12 bases fit TRBD2. CDR3 in amino acids: CASSPTRLAGVGQYF. In DNA, the CDR3 is TGTGCCAGCTCACCAACGAGACTAGCGGGAGTCGGGCAGTACTTC.